The 24 T cell receptor beta chains below all came from one sample that was sequenced in a study of control samples from healthy donors and cancer patients. Produced via immunoSEQ multiplex PCR; TCRdb's table is partial and in-frame only. Of about 51,000 clones detected, 88% appear once; the ten largest clones hold around 40%. Sequencing was done on a sample of PBMCs. Receptors originate from a man between 45 and 60 years old with head and neck cancer.

The rearrangement links TRBV11-2 to TRBJ2-7; D remains unclear. Germline V gene lookup returns CDR1 SGHAT and CDR2 FQNNGV. The CDR3 is 14 amino acids. Trimming removed 5 bases from V and 5 bases from J, with 16 bases in between. In DNA form, the CDR3 reads TGTGCCAGCAGCCTAATAGGGTATGGTGACGAGCAGTACTTC. It translates to CASSLIGYGDEQYF.

The chain links TRBV5-1 to TRBJ2-3; a possible D gene is TRBD2 (6 bases). V lost 4 bases and J 2 bases, leaving 14 bases between the germline ends. Looked up from germline, CDR1 is SGHRS and CDR2 is YFSETQ. This CDR3 comprises 15 residues. The CDR3, as DNA: TGCGCCAGCAGCCCAGGGACTTCGACCACAGATACGCAGTATTTT. It codes for CASSPGTSTTDTQYF.

The J gene is TRBJ2-5, the V gene TRBV5-6; D call uncertain. The V end lost 1 base, the J end lost 7 bases, and 11 bases lay between the germline ends. CDR3 length: 13 amino acids. CDR1 and CDR2 (germline): SGHDT, YYEEEE. The CDR3 spells CASSLTGPGTQYF. The CDR3 DNA is TGTGCCAGCAGCTTGACGGGCCCAGGGACCCAGTACTTC. Together with reference TRBV5-6 and TRBJ2-5, the CDR3 gives the full variable domain: DAGVTQSPTHLIKTRGQQVTLRCSPKSGHDTVSWYQQALGQGPQFIFQYYEEEERQRGNFPDRFSGHQFPNYSSELNVNALLLGDSALYLCASSLTGPGTQYFGPGTRLLVL.

The chain employs TRBV7-8 and TRBJ1-4; no reliable D call. Germline values: CDR1 SGHVS, CDR2 FQNEAQ. Between the trimmed V and J ends, which lost 5 bases and 4 bases, there was a span of 17 bases. The CDR3 is made up of 16 amino acids. The CDR3 spells CASSRPGRAINEKLFF. The CDR3 bases are TGTGCCAGCAGCCGCCCCGGACGGGCGATTAATGAAAAACTGTTTTTT. Drawing the rest from reference TRBV7-8 and TRBJ1-4, the complete variable domain is GAGVSQSPRYKVAKRGQDVALRCDPISGHVSLFWYQQALGQGPEFLTYFQNEAQLDKSGLPSDRFFAERPEGSVSTLKIQRTQQEDSAVYLCASSRPGRAINEKLFFGSGTQLSVL.

The chain recombines TRBV10-2 with TRBJ2-1, with a weak D call TRBD1 (5 bases). Germline V gene lookup returns CDR1 WSHSY and CDR2 SAAADI. V was shortened by 0 bases and J by 7 bases, with 13 bases between the two germline ends. The CDR3 sequence is 15 residues long. The CDR3: CASSESFSPGNEQFF. DNA for the CDR3: TGCGCCAGCAGTGAGTCGTTTAGCCCAGGGAATGAGCAGTTCTTC.

The J gene is TRBJ2-5, the V gene TRBV27, with 8 bases that match TRBD1. Germline CDR1 is MNHEY and CDR2 is SMNVEV (reference sequence). The CDR3 runs 14 residues. The junction had 6 bases not matched to a gene; V was cut back by 2 bases and J by 7 bases. CDR3 coding DNA: TGTGCCAGCAGTTTAGGCCAGGGGGCTGGGACCCAGTACTTC. Its translation is CASSLGQGAGTQYF.

The V gene is TRBV28, the J gene TRBJ1-5; D call uncertain. With 3 bases removed from V and 2 bases from J, the gap between germline ends came to 11 bases. CDR1 and CDR2 from the germline V gene are MDHEN and SYDVKM. The CDR3 sequence is 15 residues long. The CDR3 loop is CASSFFVGGNQPQHF. The CDR3 nucleotides are TGTGCCAGCAGTTTTTTTGTGGGTGGCAATCAGCCCCAGCATTTT.

V usage is TRBV3-1 (or the pseudogene TRBV3-2) and J usage is TRBJ2-5; the D call may be TRBD1 or TRBD2 (5 bases each). The germline CDR1 and CDR2 sequences are LGHDT and YNNKEL (reference sequence). This CDR3 contains 14 residues. The V and J ends lost 5 bases and 3 bases respectively, with 13 bases between them. CDR3 sequence reads: CASSKTGTEETQYF. The DNA for the CDR3 is TGTGCCAGCAGCAAAACCGGGACGGAAGAGACCCAGTACTTC.

In this sample, this clone turned up once. This rearrangement joins TRBV15 to TRBJ2-6; TRBD1 matches at 7 bases. The CDR3 loop spans 18 amino acids. Per the germline V gene, CDR1 is LNHNV and CDR2 is YYDKDF (reference sequence). Losses at the gene ends were 1 base for V and 4 bases for J; bases not matched to a gene: 10. CDR3 sequence (DNA): TGTGCCACCAGCAGAGCACAGGGGTCCCATACGGGGGCCAACGTCCTGACTTTC. The encoded protein is CATSRAQGSHTGANVLTF.

The chain is built from TRBV4-1 and TRBJ2-1, with 11 positions matching TRBD2. V lost 3 bases, J lost 7 bases, and 8 bases stayed unmatched. This CDR3 is 16 amino acids long. The germline gives CDR1 MGHRA, CDR2 YSYEKL. In DNA form, the CDR3 reads TGCGCCAGCAGCCAGACCACTAGCGGGAGTTCGAATGAGCAGTTCTTC. Translating it yields CASSQTTSGSSNEQFF.

This clone was seen once. This rearrangement joins TRBV15 to TRBJ2-5, with 7 bases identical to TRBD2. Per the germline V gene, CDR1 is LNHNV and CDR2 is YYDKDF (reference sequence). The CDR3 extends over 13 amino acids. V lost 6 bases and J lost 3; bases outside the gene matches: 4. CDR3 sequence: CATRSSGKETQYF. For the CDR3, the DNA is TGTGCCACCAGATCTAGCGGTAAAGAGACCCAGTACTTC. Variable domain in full (rest from reference TRBV15 and TRBJ2-5): DAMVIQNPRYQVTQFGKPVTLSCSQTLNHNVMYWYQQKSSQAPKLLFHYYDKDFNNEADTPDNFQSRRPNTSFCFLDIRSPGLGDTAMYLCATRSSGKETQYFGPGTRLLVL.

The rearrangement joins TRBV18 to TRBJ2-2; tentative D call: TRBD2 (5 bases). There are 13 residues in the CDR3. Germline CDR1 and CDR2: KGHSH and LQKENI. V gave up 6 bases and J gave up 3 bases, with 8 bases separating them. CDR3 nucleotides: TGTGCCAGCTCGCCGGGGTACACCGGGGAGCTGTTTTTT. It codes for CASSPGYTGELFF.

The chain couples TRBV27 to TRBJ2-7; 8 nucleotides agree with TRBD1. Germline trimming cut 5 bases from V and 4 bases from J; bases unmatched to any gene: 7. Germline V gene sequence: CDR1 MNHEY, CDR2 SMNVEV (reference sequence). CDR3 length: 14 residues. CDR3 DNA: TGTGCCAGCAGTACAGACAGGGGAAGGTACGAGCAGTACTTC. This encodes CASSTDRGRYEQYF.

This clone was seen more than once but under ten times. The rearrangement links TRBV6-1 to TRBJ1-3; a weak D match, TRBD1 (6 bases). The CDR3 runs to 13 residues. Deletions cut 3 bases from V and 7 bases from J, with 10 bases between. Germline V lookup: CDR1 MNHNS, CDR2 SASEGT. CDR3 sequence (DNA): TGTGCCAGCAGTGACAGGGGAACGAACACCATATATTTT. This codes for CASSDRGTNTIYF.

V usage is TRBV4-1 and J usage is TRBJ2-7; a possible D gene is TRBD2 (5 bases). The CDR3 consists of 15 residues. Between the trimmed V and J ends, which lost 4 bases and 3 bases, there was a span of 16 bases. Per the germline V gene, CDR1 is MGHRA and CDR2 is YSYEKL. CDR3 loop: CASSPGPLESYEQYF. In nucleotides, the CDR3 is TGCGCCAGCAGCCCGGGCCCACTAGAGAGCTACGAGCAGTACTTC.

This chain connects TRBV18 to TRBJ1-2; D is ambiguous. Trimming removed 5 bases from V and 7 bases from J, with 11 bases in between. The CDR3 is 12 residues long. CDR1 is KGHSH and CDR2 is LQKENI in the germline V gene. CDR3 in amino acids: CASSSLEGGYTF. In nucleotides, the CDR3 is TGTGCCAGCTCATCCCTCGAAGGTGGCTACACCTTC.

The sample holds a few counts of this clone. This rearrangement joins TRBV29-1 to TRBJ1-5; D remains ambiguous. CDR1 is SQVTM and CDR2 is ANQGSEA in the germline V gene. The CDR3 has 15 residues. V shed 4 bases and J shed 2 bases, with 15 bases lying between them. CDR3 sequence reads: CSVAEGFLGNQPQHF. For the CDR3, the DNA is TGCAGCGTTGCCGAGGGCTTCCTTGGCAATCAGCCCCAGCATTTT.

This clone showed up just a few times. The chain carries TRBV19 and TRBJ2-7; no clear D gene. Trimming left V 1 base short and J 6 bases short, with 7 bases between. The germline V gene encodes CDR1 LNHDA and CDR2 SQIVND (reference sequence). The CDR3 runs to 12 residues. CDR3 region: CASSIVGGEQYF. In DNA, the CDR3 is TGTGCCAGTAGTATAGTCGGTGGCGAGCAGTACTTC. The full variable domain, in which reference TRBV19 and TRBJ2-7 provide the parts outside the CDR3, is DGGITQSPKYLFRKEGQNVTLSCEQNLNHDAMYWYRQDPGQGLRLIYYSQIVNDFQKGDIAEGYSVSREKKESFPLTVTSAQKNPTAFYLCASSIVGGEQYFGPGTRLTVT.

The chain has TRBV10-3 and TRBJ2-7; TRBD2 matches at 12 bases. V lost 8 bases to trimming and J lost 0 bases; unmatched junction nucleotides: 2. From germline, CDR1 is ENHRY and CDR2 SYGVKD. The CDR3 sequence is 14 residues long. CDR3 DNA: TGTGCCATCGGGGGACTAGCGGGCTCCTACGAGCAGTACTTC. Encoded protein: CAIGGLAGSYEQYF.

The chain combines TRBV18 with TRBJ1-1, with D possibly TRBD1 on 6 matching bases. Per the germline V gene, CDR1 is KGHSH and CDR2 is LQKENI. V was pared by 5 bases and J by 0 bases, with 19 bases between. The CDR3 loop spans 17 amino acids. CDR3: CASSTGKSGALNTEAFF. The CDR3 region has the DNA TGTGCCAGCTCAACAGGGAAGTCCGGGGCATTGAACACTGAAGCTTTCTTT.

V usage is TRBV6-5 and J usage is TRBJ1-6; 8 nucleotides line up with TRBD1. Per germline, CDR1 MNHEY and CDR2 SVGAGI. The CDR3 is 15 residues long. With V trimmed by 6 bases and J by 7 bases, 8 bases remained unmatched. Here the CDR3 reads CASRVPGQVNSPLHF. In DNA, the CDR3 is TGTGCCAGCAGAGTACCGGGACAGGTCAATTCACCCCTCCACTTT.

This clone was seen just once. V usage is TRBV5-4 and J usage is TRBJ2-3; D perhaps matches TRBD2 (5 bases). V lost 1 base to trimming and J lost 6 bases, with 12 bases between them. Germline V gene sequence: CDR1 SGHNT, CDR2 YYREEE (reference sequence). The CDR3 is made up of 14 amino acids. The DNA for the CDR3 is TGTGCCAGCAGCTTGTCCGGGGTGGGCGATACGCAGTATTTT. This gives the protein CASSLSGVGDTQYF.

This chain links TRBV12-5 with TRBJ2-1; possibly TRBD1 for D (5 bases). Looked up from germline, CDR1 is LGHNT and CDR2 is FRNRAP. V lost 0 bases and J 5 bases, leaving 14 bases between the germline ends. The length of the CDR3 is 16 residues. Here the CDR3 reads CASGLVLGQGHNEQFF. CDR3 nucleotides: TGTGCTAGTGGTTTGGTACTGGGGCAGGGTCACAATGAGCAGTTCTTC.

This clone appeared once. The chain couples TRBV5-1 to TRBJ2-3; D unresolved. CDR3 length: 15 residues. Germline CDR1 and CDR2: SGHRS and YFSETQ. Trimming took 0 bases from V and 1 from J, leaving 9 bases between them. CDR3 in amino acids: CASSLEYPGTDTQYF. The CDR3 coding sequence is TGCGCCAGCAGCTTGGAGTACCCTGGCACAGATACGCAGTATTTT.